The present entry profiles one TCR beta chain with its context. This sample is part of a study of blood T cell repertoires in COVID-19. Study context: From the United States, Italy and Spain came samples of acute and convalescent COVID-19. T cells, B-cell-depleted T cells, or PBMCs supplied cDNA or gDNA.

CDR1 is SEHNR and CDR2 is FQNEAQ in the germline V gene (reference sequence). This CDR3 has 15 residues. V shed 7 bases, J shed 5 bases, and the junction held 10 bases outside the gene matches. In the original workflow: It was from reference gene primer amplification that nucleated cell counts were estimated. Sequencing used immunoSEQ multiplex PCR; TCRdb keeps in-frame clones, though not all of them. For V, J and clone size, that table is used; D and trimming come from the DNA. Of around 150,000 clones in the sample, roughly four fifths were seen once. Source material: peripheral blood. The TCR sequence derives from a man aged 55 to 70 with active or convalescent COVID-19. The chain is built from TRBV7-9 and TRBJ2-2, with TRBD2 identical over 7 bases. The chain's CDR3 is CASTGGGPRTGELFF. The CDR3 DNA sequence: TGTGCCAGCACCGGGGGAGGGCCGAGGACCGGGGAGCTGTTTTTT.